The rows below give T cell receptor beta chains drawn from one sample of a study of blood T cell repertoires in COVID-19. This table comes from immunoSEQ multiplex PCR, and its TCRdb copy is limited to in-frame clones, with some not included. The sample lists some 520,000 clones, 85% to 90% seen once, with 0.8% to 0.9% in the top ten. Sequenced: peripheral blood. The receptors shown here come from a young man with COVID-19, enrolled during active disease. Both conserved end residues are part of each CDR3. A D gene is named only where the DNA matches it firmly. The size field is filled for only some rows; it gives once, few, many or a size class.

V	J	D	size	length	DNA	CDR3
TRBV7-8	TRBJ2-2	-	-	15	TGTGCCAGCAGCTTAGTATGGGGCAGGGACGGGGAGCTGTTTTTT	CASSLVWGRDGELFF
TRBV5-5	TRBJ2-3	-	-	14	TGTGCCAGCAGCCCCGGGACTGACACAGATACGCAGTATTTT	CASSPGTDTDTQYF
TRBV27	TRBJ2-1	-	-	13	TGTGCCAGCAAAATTAGCGCCCACAATGAGCAGTTCTTC	CASKISAHNEQFF
TRBV12-3/TRBV12-4	TRBJ1-2	-	-	13	TGTGCCAGCACCCCGGACATATACTATGGCTACACCTTC	CASTPDIYYGYTF
TRBV9	TRBJ1-2	TRBD1	-	15	TGTGCCAGCAGCGCCACCGGGGGACAGATCTATGGCTACACCTTC	CASSATGGQIYGYTF
TRBV3-1/TRBV3-2	TRBJ2-5	TRBD2	-	17	TGTGCCAGCAGCCAAGTCAGCGGGGGGGCCTTTGGGGAGACCCAGTACTTC	CASSQVSGGAFGETQYF
TRBV7-2	TRBJ2-3	TRBD2	-	17	TGTGCCAGCAGCTTAGTGTCGCTAGCGGGTCCGCAAGATACGCAGTATTTT	CASSLVSLAGPQDTQYF
TRBV7-2	TRBJ2-7	-	-	14	TGTGCCAGCAGCTTAGATACAGGGAGCTACGAGCAGTACTTC	CASSLDTGSYEQYF
TRBV2	TRBJ1-5	-	-	15	TGTGCCAGCAGTGATCCTAGGACAAGCAATCAGCCCCAGCATTTT	CASSDPRTSNQPQHF
TRBV7-8	TRBJ2-7	TRBD1	-	14	TGTGCCAGCAGCTTAGGACAGGGGGCTCACGAGCAGTACTTC	CASSLGQGAHEQYF
TRBV10-1	TRBJ2-3	TRBD2	-	15	TGCGCCAGCAGTAGAACTAGCGGAGGCACAGATACGCAGTATTTT	CASSRTSGGTDTQYF
TRBV4-1	TRBJ1-3	-	-	19	TGCGCCAGCAGCCAAGAAGGGGCAGGCTTCGCCGACTCTGGAAACACCATATATTTT	CASSQEGAGFADSGNTIYF
TRBV7-9	TRBJ2-5	TRBD1	-	14	TGTGCCAGCAGCTCCGGGACAGCCCAAGAGACCCAGTACTTC	CASSSGTAQETQYF
TRBV6-4	TRBJ1-4	-	-	14	TGTGCCAGCAGTCCGGGACACGAGAATGAAAAACTGTTTTTT	CASSPGHENEKLFF
TRBV5-1	TRBJ2-5	TRBD2	-	15	TGCGCCAGCAGCTTGCGCGCGGGGGGCGGGGAGACCCAGTACTTC	CASSLRAGGGETQYF
TRBV19	TRBJ1-4	-	-	14	TGTGCCACCTCCGAGGAGGACGGAGATGAAAAACTGTTTTTT	CATSEEDGDEKLFF
TRBV7-3	TRBJ2-6	-	-	14	TGTGCCAGCAGCATCAACTCTGGGGCCAACGTCCTGACTTTC	CASSINSGANVLTF
TRBV5-4	TRBJ2-3	-	-	14	TGTGCCAGCAGCTTGTCGGGGGGCACAGATACGCAGTATTTT	CASSLSGGTDTQYF
TRBV27	TRBJ2-2	TRBD1	-	13	TGTGCCAGCAGGACAGGGCTCGTCGGGGAGCTGTTTTTT	CASRTGLVGELFF
TRBV6-1	TRBJ2-1	TRBD2	-	17	TGTGCCAGCAGTGAATACACAACTAGCGGGAGGAAAAATGAGCAGTTCTTC	CASSEYTTSGRKNEQFF
TRBV4-1	TRBJ2-3	TRBD1	-	16	TGCGCCAGCAGCCCGATTCCCGACAGGGGAATAGATACGCAGTATTTT	CASSPIPDRGIDTQYF
TRBV12-3/TRBV12-4	TRBJ2-3	TRBD2	-	12	TGTGCCAGCAGGAAGGGACTAAGTACGCAGTATTTT	CASRKGLSTQYF
TRBV14	TRBJ2-1	TRBD2	-	15	TGTGCCAGCAGCCCGCTAGCGGGGGGGTACAATGAGCAGTTCTTC	CASSPLAGGYNEQFF
TRBV30	TRBJ1-1	-	-	14	TGTGCCTGGAGGCAGGGTAGTGTGAACACTGAAGCTTTCTTT	CAWRQGSVNTEAFF
TRBV19	TRBJ2-3	-	-	15	TGTGCCAGTAGTACAGTCTGGGGGGGCACAGATACGCAGTATTTT	CASSTVWGGTDTQYF
TRBV6-6	TRBJ2-3	-	-	15	TGTGCCAGCAGCAAAGACAGGACTAGCACAGATACGCAGTATTTT	CASSKDRTSTDTQYF
TRBV24-1	TRBJ1-1	-	once	14	TGTGCCACCAGTGGTTCGACAGCGAACACTGAAGCTTTCTTT	CATSGSTANTEAFF
TRBV5-4	TRBJ2-1	TRBD2	-	18	TGTGCCAGCAGCCCCAAGGGGGTTAGCGGGGAGGGGTACAATGAGCAGTTCTTC	CASSPKGVSGEGYNEQFF
TRBV27	TRBJ2-7	-	-	14	TGTGCCAGCAGTTTTGGAGCGGACTCCTACGAGCAGTACTTC	CASSFGADSYEQYF
TRBV5-8	TRBJ2-5	TRBD1	once	14	TGTGCCAGCAGCAAGGACAGGTACCTAGAGACCCAGTACTTC	CASSKDRYLETQYF
TRBV18	TRBJ1-2	TRBD1	-	16	TGTGCCAGCTCACCTTTCCCCTCTGACAGGGGCTATGGCTACACCTTC	CASSPFPSDRGYGYTF
TRBV30	TRBJ2-1	TRBD2	once	17	TGTGCCTGGAGTGTCGTGGCTAGCGGGAGTGGTTACAATGAGCAGTTCTTC	CAWSVVASGSGYNEQFF
TRBV5-8	TRBJ2-7	TRBD1	-	18	TGTGCCAGCAGCTTGGTTCCATGGAGGGGACAGGGGGCCTACGAGCAGTACTTC	CASSLVPWRGQGAYEQYF
TRBV7-8	TRBJ2-1	TRBD2	-	20	TGTGCCAGCAGCCTGCTAACGGCGGCTTTGAGCGGGGGGGGCTACAATGAGCAGTTCTTC	CASSLLTAALSGGGYNEQFF
TRBV27	TRBJ2-5	TRBD1	-	14	TGTGCCAGCAGTTTACTCGACAGGGGGGAGACCCAGTACTTC	CASSLLDRGETQYF
TRBV10-2	TRBJ2-3	TRBD2	-	16	TGCGCCATACAATTGACTAGCGGGGGAAGCACAGATACGCAGTATTTT	CAIQLTSGGSTDTQYF
TRBV3-1/TRBV3-2	TRBJ1-3	-	-	15	TGTGCCAGCAGCCGAGCAGGCTCCTCTGGAAACACCATATATTTT	CASSRAGSSGNTIYF
TRBV19	TRBJ2-5	TRBD2	-	15	TGTGCCAGTAGGGGTATGGGGGGGTCCAAAGAGACCCAGTACTTC	CASRGMGGSKETQYF
TRBV6-5	TRBJ2-1	TRBD2	-	15	TGTGCCAGCAGTAAAAGCGGGACCTCCTACAATGAGCAGTTCTTC	CASSKSGTSYNEQFF
TRBV7-2	TRBJ1-4	-	once	17	TGTGCCAGCAGCTTAGCGTGGGGGCCCGCAACTAATGAAAAACTGTTTTTT	CASSLAWGPATNEKLFF
TRBV14	TRBJ2-3	TRBD2	once	17	TGTGCCAGCAGCCAGGGGACTAGCGGGGCCCCTCTAGATACGCAGTATTTT	CASSQGTSGAPLDTQYF
TRBV7-9	TRBJ2-5	TRBD2	-	16	TGTGCCAGCAGCTCAGCGGGAGGGTGGGCTCAAGAGACCCAGTACTTC	CASSSAGGWAQETQYF
TRBV2	TRBJ2-1	TRBD2	-	15	TGTGCCAGCAGTCCCCTAGCGGGAATTCGGAATGAGCAGTTCTTC	CASSPLAGIRNEQFF
TRBV3-1/TRBV3-2	TRBJ1-2	-	-	12	TGTGCCAGCAGCCAAGTGGGGGGTGGCTACACCTTC	CASSQVGGGYTF
TRBV10-3	TRBJ1-2	-	-	14	TGTGCCATCAGTGAGTCGGCGGATGACTATGGCTACACCTTC	CAISESADDYGYTF
TRBV30	TRBJ1-2	-	-	12	TGTGCCTGGACTGACGGAGCCTATGGCTACACCTTC	CAWTDGAYGYTF
TRBV19	TRBJ2-3	TRBD1	-	17	TGTGCCAGTAGTATAGTGGGTGGACAGGCGTATACAGATACGCAGTATTTT	CASSIVGGQAYTDTQYF
TRBV29-1	TRBJ2-7	TRBD2	-	12	TGCAGCGCCCGTCACGGGGGGTACGAGCAGTACTTC	CSARHGGYEQYF
TRBV5-1	TRBJ2-2	TRBD1	-	16	TGCGCCAGCAGCTTGGTGGGACAGGGTGTGCCCGGGGAGCTGTTTTTT	CASSLVGQGVPGELFF
TRBV11-3	TRBJ2-7	TRBD2	-	16	TGTGCCAGCAGCTTAGATTCGAGCGGGAGGGCTGGCGAGCAGTACTTC	CASSLDSSGRAGEQYF
TRBV5-1	TRBJ2-3	TRBD1	-	15	TGCGCCAGCAGCGGGACAGGGGACAGCACAGATACGCAGTATTTT	CASSGTGDSTDTQYF
TRBV10-3	TRBJ2-6	-	-	16	TGTGCCATCAGTGCCCTGACACCGACTGGGGCCAACGTCCTGACTTTC	CAISALTPTGANVLTF
TRBV27	TRBJ2-1	TRBD2	-	17	TGTGCCAGCAGTTTTAGAGCGGGAGGGACGAGAGGTGATGAGCAGTTCTTC	CASSFRAGGTRGDEQFF
TRBV9	TRBJ2-1	-	-	14	TGTGCCAGCAGCGTAGGACAGGAGTACAATGAGCAGTTCTTC	CASSVGQEYNEQFF